Below are 30 T cell receptor beta chains sequenced from a single sample in a study of CD8 T cells in Susac syndrome. Random hexamers were used to reverse transcribe 0.5 to 1 ug of RNA. TCRdb reprocessed the immunoSEQ multiplex PCR reads with MiXCR, giving one entry per CDR3 protein. The repertoire holds under 250,000 distinct CDR3 sequences, with 94% as singletons. The sample consisted of CD4+ T cells from PBMCs. Receptor source: a human donor with Susac syndrome.

The rearrangement links TRBV20-1 to TRBJ1-5; D ambiguous. Germline CDR1 and CDR2: DFQATT and SNEGSKA (reference sequence). The CDR3 is 12 amino acids. The CDR3 is CRAGDSNQPQHF. CDR3 nucleotide sequence: TGCAGGGCCGGGGATAGCAATCAGCCCCAGCATTTT.

The V gene is TRBV29-1, the J gene TRBJ2-5, with 7 bases identical to TRBD1. From germline, CDR1 is SQVTM and CDR2 ANQGSEA. The V and J ends lost 5 bases and 1 base, in that order; junction bases with no gene match: 4. The CDR3 runs 13 residues. In DNA, the CDR3 is TGCAGCGTTTCGTGGGACAGCCAAGAGACCCAGTACTTC. It codes for CSVSWDSQETQYF.

The V and J genes are TRBV30 and TRBJ1-1; possible D gene TRBD1, 5 bases. Germline assignment: CDR1 GTSNPN and CDR2 SVGIG (reference sequence). Trimming left V 5 bases short and J 5 bases short, with 18 bases between. This CDR3 is 14 amino acids long. The CDR3 loop is CAWQDPAGWTEAFF. For the CDR3, the DNA is TGTGCCTGGCAGGACCCCGCAGGGTGGACTGAAGCTTTCTTT. The whole variable domain, filled in from reference TRBV30 and TRBJ1-1, reads SQTIHQWPATLVQPVGSPLSLECTVEGTSNPNLYWYRQAAGRGLQLLFYSVGIGQISSEVPQNLSASRPQDRQFILSSKKLLLSDSGFYLCAWQDPAGWTEAFFGQGTRLTVV.

This sequence joins TRBV12-3 or TRBV12-4 and TRBJ1-6, with D possibly matching TRBD1 (6 bases). The CDR3 runs 14 residues. V was clipped by 6 bases and J by 7 bases, with 13 bases between them. The CDR3 DNA reads TGTGCCAGCAGCCCGACAGGATCAAATTCACCCCTCCACTTT. Translation: CASSPTGSNSPLHF.

This clonotype has more than one count but fewer than ten. The chain joins TRBV9 to TRBJ2-5, with 9 bases that match TRBD2. V was pared by 3 bases and J by 2 bases, with 2 bases of the junction left unmatched. The CDR3 runs to 14 residues. CDR1 and CDR2 from the germline V gene are SGDLS and YYNGEE. The CDR3 nucleotides are TGTGCCAGCAGCGCGACTAGCGGACAAGAGACCCAGTACTTC. Its translation is CASSATSGQETQYF.

The CDR3 nucleotides are TGTGCCAGCAGTTATGGGGTGACAGAGAACACTGAAGCTTTCTTT. As protein: CASSYGVTENTEAFF. This rearrangement joins TRBV6-6 to TRBJ1-1; D is perhaps TRBD1 (5 bases). Germline V gives CDR1 MNHNY, CDR2 SVGAGI (reference sequence). The CDR3 spans 15 residues. Trimming shortened V by 3 bases and J by 1 base, and 12 bases separated the two germline ends.

V usage is TRBV4-2 and J usage is TRBJ2-4; D not resolved. V was cut by 0 bases and J by 6 bases, with 9 bases left in between. Germline CDR1 reads LGHNA; CDR2 reads YNFKEQ. The CDR3 length is 14 residues. CDR3 region: CASSQERIGNIQYF. The CDR3 nucleotides are TGTGCCAGCAGCCAAGAGAGGATAGGAAACATTCAGTACTTC.

The chain couples TRBV19 to TRBJ2-5, with 8 nucleotides matching TRBD1. The CDR3 loop spans 13 amino acids. Unmatched junction bases numbered 3, after V lost 6 bases and J lost 3 bases. Germline V gene data show CDR1 as LNHDA and CDR2 as SQIVND (reference sequence). In DNA form, the CDR3 reads TGTGCCAGTAGCGCGGACAGGGAAGAGACCCAGTACTTC. As protein: CASSADREETQYF.

J is TRBJ2-3 and V is TRBV20-1; D remains ambiguous. The CDR3 is 15 residues long. V was cut by 0 bases and J by 4 bases, with 14 bases left in between. In germline, CDR1 is DFQATT, CDR2 SNEGSKA (reference sequence). In DNA form, the CDR3 reads TGCAGTGCTAGAGATGGCCTCGCAGAACCAGATACGCAGTATTTT. This translates into CSARDGLAEPDTQYF.

The chain is built from TRBV5-1 and TRBJ1-1; D not resolved. CDR3 length: 15 amino acids. V shed 0 bases and J shed 1 base, with 10 bases lying between them. The germline V gene has CDR1 SGHRS and CDR2 YFSETQ. The CDR3 region is CASSLALGTNTEAFF. The CDR3 nucleotides are TGCGCCAGCAGCTTGGCCCTGGGTACGAACACTGAAGCTTTCTTT.

V and J are TRBV20-1 and TRBJ2-7; D is uncertain. The germline V gene encodes CDR1 DFQATT and CDR2 SNEGSKA (reference sequence). V was trimmed by 3 bases and J by 2 bases, leaving 17 bases between them. The CDR3 is made up of 15 amino acids. The CDR3 nucleotides are TGCAGTGCTAGGTCCCAACTGAAAGCAGCCTACGAGCAGTACTTC. It translates to CSARSQLKAAYEQYF.

The genes are TRBV4-3 and TRBJ2-3, with D tentatively TRBD2 (5 bases). The CDR3 length is 15 residues. Germline V gives CDR1 LGHNA, CDR2 YSLEER. Trimming took off 0 bases at V and 2 bases at J, with 9 bases between the two ends. The CDR3 loop is CASSQDEGITDTQYF. DNA of the CDR3: TGCGCCAGCAGCCAAGATGAGGGTATCACAGATACGCAGTATTTT.

The rearrangement joins TRBV10-3 to TRBJ1-1; D call uncertain. Looked up from germline, CDR1 is ENHRY and CDR2 is SYGVKD. This CDR3 has 13 residues. With 3 bases removed from V and 0 bases from J, the gap between germline ends came to 5 bases. The CDR3 spells CAISDRLNTEAFF. The CDR3 coding sequence is TGTGCCATCAGTGACAGACTGAACACTGAAGCTTTCTTT.

The J gene is TRBJ1-2, the V gene TRBV18; D remains unclear. The V gene lost 2 bases and the J gene lost 4 bases, with 8 bases spanning the gap. This CDR3 is built from 13 residues. Germline lookup yields CDR1 KGHSH and CDR2 LQKENI. The CDR3 DNA reads TGTGCCAGCTCACCAAGGCAGACCTATGGCTACACCTTC. This translates into CASSPRQTYGYTF.

The rearrangement joins TRBV20-1 to TRBJ1-5, with a weak D call TRBD1 (5 bases). The CDR3 totals 16 residues. Trimming shortened V by 0 bases and J by 6 bases, and 18 bases separated the two germline ends. Germline-derived CDR1 and CDR2 are DFQATT and SNEGSKA (reference sequence). CDR3: CSARDPSGEKGQPQHF. DNA of the CDR3: TGCAGTGCTAGAGACCCTTCGGGGGAAAAAGGTCAGCCCCAGCATTTT.

The chain joins TRBV9 to TRBJ1-1, with D perhaps TRBD1 (5 bases). Trimming took off 4 bases at V and 7 bases at J, with 11 bases between the two ends. Germline lookup yields CDR1 SGDLS and CDR2 YYNGEE. CDR3 size: 12 residues. CDR3 loop: CASSPVGGEAFF. Written as DNA, the CDR3 is TGTGCCAGCAGCCCAGTGGGGGGTGAAGCTTTCTTT.

V is TRBV7-9 and J is TRBJ1-6, with a weak D call TRBD1 (5 bases). Germline values: CDR1 SEHNR, CDR2 FQNEAQ (reference sequence). The CDR3 spans 14 residues. V dropped 1 base and J dropped 14 bases, with 15 bases sitting between them. The CDR3 sequence: CASSLEGFGGALHF. For the CDR3, the DNA is TGTGCCAGCAGCTTAGAGGGGTTTGGGGGAGCCCTCCACTTT.

The chain carries TRBV12-3 or TRBV12-4 and TRBJ2-7, with 9 bases matching TRBD2. V lost 5 bases, J lost 5 bases, and 7 bases stayed unmatched. The CDR3 has 14 residues. Written as DNA, the CDR3 is TGTGCCAGCAGTCGGACTAGCGAGGTCCACGAGCAGTACTTC. Protein: CASSRTSEVHEQYF.

This chain links TRBV5-1 with TRBJ1-2, with D perhaps TRBD1 (5 bases). There are 15 residues in the CDR3. The germline CDR1 and CDR2 sequences are SGHRS and YFSETQ. The germline V and J ends were trimmed by 6 bases and 6 bases, with 21 bases remaining between them. CDR3 in amino acids: CASNPDPRVRDGYTF. CDR3 in DNA: TGCGCCAGCAACCCCGACCCCAGGGTAAGAGATGGCTACACCTTC.

V usage is TRBV9 and J usage is TRBJ2-7, with a possible D match to TRBD1 (5 bases). V lost 4 bases and J lost 6, with 11 bases in between. The germline CDR1 and CDR2 sequences are SGDLS and YYNGEE. This CDR3 is built from 12 residues. The CDR3 DNA reads TGTGCCAGCAGCACCCCAGGGTCCGAGCAGTACTTC. Protein product: CASSTPGSEQYF.

The J gene is TRBJ1-4, the V gene TRBV30; D may be TRBD1 (6 bases). This CDR3 comprises 14 residues. Germline V gives CDR1 GTSNPN, CDR2 SVGIG (reference sequence). Trimming cost V 0 bases and J 8 bases, with 13 bases left between them. This chain's CDR3 is CAWSVRQGREKLFF. CDR3 coding DNA: TGTGCCTGGAGTGTACGGCAGGGGAGGGAAAAACTGTTTTTT.

V usage is TRBV20-1 and J usage is TRBJ2-5; tentative D call: TRBD2 (6 bases). Germline V lookup: CDR1 DFQATT, CDR2 SNEGSKA (reference sequence). This CDR3 spans 15 amino acids. The ends were cut back, 6 bases at V and 4 bases at J, with 21 bases in the middle. Here the CDR3 reads CSAHRGATSAETQYF. DNA of the CDR3: TGCAGTGCCCACCGTGGCGCGACTAGTGCAGAGACCCAGTACTTC.

CDR3 loop: CATSDWDRGNEQFF. DNA of the CDR3: TGTGCCACCAGTGATTGGGACAGGGGAAATGAGCAGTTCTTC. J is TRBJ2-1 and V is TRBV24-1; 10 nucleotides match TRBD1. The CDR3 contains 14 residues. Looked up from germline, CDR1 is KGHDR and CDR2 is SFDVKD. V trimming: 2 bases; J trimming: 7 bases; junction bases outside the gene matches: 1.

The chain combines TRBV6-1 with TRBJ1-6; D is unresolved. Germline V gene lookup returns CDR1 MNHNS and CDR2 SASEGT. This CDR3 comprises 13 residues. Trimming took 5 bases from V and 14 from J, leaving 16 bases between them. CDR3 nucleotides: TGTGCCAGCAGTCCATCCGAACCCCCATCCCTCCACTTT. Amino acid sequence: CASSPSEPPSLHF.

V gene TRBV3-1 combines with J gene TRBJ1-1; 8 bases line up with TRBD1. The CDR3 totals 14 residues. Germline CDR1 and CDR2: LGHDT and YNNKEL (reference sequence). Trimming cost V 4 bases and J 4 bases; bases outside gene matches: 5. The CDR3 here is CASSLGQGSTEAFF. The CDR3 region has the DNA TGTGCCAGCAGCCTTGGACAGGGAAGCACTGAAGCTTTCTTT.

This clonotype was counted once. The rearrangement uses TRBV5-6 and TRBJ2-5; 11 positions match TRBD2. CDR3 length equals 18 residues. V was pared by 5 bases and J by 1 base, with 13 bases of the junction left unmatched. CDR1 is SGHDT, CDR2 YYEEEE, per germline. The CDR3 is CASSSRLAGSRGQETQYF. The CDR3 DNA is TGTGCCAGCAGTTCGAGACTAGCGGGGTCCCGTGGCCAAGAGACCCAGTACTTC.

The gene calls are TRBV30 and TRBJ1-5; weak D call: TRBD1 (5 bases). Trimming took 2 bases from V and 6 from J, leaving 11 bases between them. Germline-derived CDR1 and CDR2 are GTSNPN and SVGIG (reference sequence). The CDR3 extends over 13 amino acids. CDR3 in amino acids: CAWSLGERQPQHF. The DNA for the CDR3 is TGTGCCTGGAGTTTGGGGGAACGTCAGCCCCAGCATTTT.

The chain joins TRBV19 to TRBJ2-3; D not resolved. CDR3 length: 12 residues. Trimming left V 0 bases short and J 6 bases short, with 4 bases between. The V gene's germline CDR1 is LNHDA and CDR2 SQIVND (reference sequence). CDR3 loop: CASSIDMDTQYF. Written as DNA, the CDR3 is TGTGCCAGTAGTATAGATATGGATACGCAGTATTTT.

A single count supports this clonotype. The CDR3 loop reads CASSYHDSNTEAFF. The CDR3 DNA follows: TGTGCCAGCAGTTATCATGACAGCAACACTGAAGCTTTCTTT. The rearrangement joins TRBV6-5 to TRBJ1-1, with D possibly matching TRBD1 (5 bases). The CDR3 has 14 amino acids. V lost 3 bases and J 2 bases, leaving 10 bases between the germline ends. In germline, CDR1 is MNHEY, CDR2 SVGAGI.

The chain joins TRBV6-5 to TRBJ2-3; either TRBD1 or TRBD2 may supply D (5 bases each). CDR1 is MNHEY and CDR2 is SVGAGI in the germline V gene. Trimming shortened V by 6 bases and J by 7 bases, and 14 bases separated the two germline ends. The CDR3 is 13 residues long. DNA for the CDR3: TGTGCCAGCAGCGAACCTCCGGGACATACGCAGTATTTT. It codes for CASSEPPGHTQYF.